Each of the 31 T cell receptor beta chains below was sequenced from the same sample in a study of blood T cell repertoires in COVID-19. The table came from immunoSEQ multiplex PCR; TCRdb's copy has only in-frame clones and leaves some out. The data contain 230,000 or so clones, approximately 89% of them seen just once; the ten biggest clones take up 2% to 2.5%. Specimen: PBMCs or T cells enriched from blood (not recorded which). These receptors all come from a woman aged 40 to 49 with acute COVID-19.

The genes are TRBV9 and TRBJ2-1; TRBD2 matches at 10 bases. J was trimmed by 4 bases and V by 5 bases; bases with no gene match: 6. The CDR3 runs to 15 residues. Looked up from germline, CDR1 is SGDLS and CDR2 is YYNGEE. This CDR3 reads CASSALAGGYNEQFF. For the CDR3, the DNA is TGTGCCAGCAGTGCTTTAGCGGGGGGTTACAATGAGCAGTTCTTC. Full variable domain (rest looked up from reference TRBV9 and TRBJ2-1): DSGVTQTPKHLITATGQRVTLRCSPRSGDLSVYWYQQSLDQGLQFLIQYYNGEERAKGNILERFSAQQFPDLHSELNLSSLELGDSALYFCASSALAGGYNEQFFGPGTRLTVL.

V usage is TRBV5-4 and J usage is TRBJ1-1; D unclear. The CDR3 contains 13 residues. V lost 1 base to trimming and J lost 4 bases, with 8 bases between them. Germline V gene data show CDR1 as SGHNT and CDR2 as YYREEE (reference sequence). DNA for the CDR3: TGTGCCAGCAGCTTGCAGGCAGGCACTGAAGCTTTCTTT. This sequence encodes CASSLQAGTEAFF.

The sample holds one count of this clone. The gene calls are TRBV4-2 and TRBJ1-2; tentative D call: TRBD1 (5 bases). Trimming pared 0 bases from V and 8 bases from J, leaving 19 bases between. Germline V lookup: CDR1 LGHNA, CDR2 YNFKEQ. This CDR3 comprises 16 residues. The CDR3 sequence: CASSQEGAAGRLGYTF. The CDR3 DNA sequence: TGTGCCAGCAGCCAAGAAGGGGCGGCAGGCCGTTTGGGCTACACCTTC.

The rearrangement uses TRBV11-3 and TRBJ2-3; the D gene is possibly TRBD2 (6 bases). Per the germline V gene, CDR1 is SGHNT and CDR2 is YENEEA. The CDR3 consists of 16 residues. Trimming pared 1 base from V and 1 base from J, leaving 12 bases between. The CDR3 is CASSLATSIRTDTQYF. As DNA, the CDR3 is TGTGCCAGCAGCTTAGCAACTAGCATCCGCACAGATACGCAGTATTTT.

This clone was counted a single time. The rearrangement joins TRBV24-1 to TRBJ2-3; TRBD2 matches at 11 bases. With V trimmed by 3 bases and J by 5 bases, 12 bases remained unmatched. The CDR3 length is 18 residues. From germline, CDR1 is KGHDR and CDR2 SFDVKD. The CDR3 sequence: CATSDTPSGRLRGDTQYF. CDR3 nucleotide sequence: TGTGCCACCAGTGATACGCCTAGCGGGAGGTTACGTGGAGATACGCAGTATTTT.

This clone was detected only once. The chain employs TRBV6-1 and TRBJ2-5, with 9 bases fitting TRBD1. V lost 2 bases and J lost 5; bases outside the gene matches: 6. CDR1 is MNHNS and CDR2 is SASEGT in the germline V gene. This CDR3 has 15 amino acids. The CDR3: CASSEWDRVSETQYF. The CDR3 DNA is TGTGCCAGCAGTGAATGGGACAGGGTATCGGAGACCCAGTACTTC.

J is TRBJ2-7 and V is TRBV2; 7 bases agree with TRBD2. Germline CDR1 reads SNHLY; CDR2 reads FYNNEI. Germline trimming cut 5 bases from V and 7 bases from J; bases unmatched to any gene: 5. The CDR3 is made up of 12 amino acids. The CDR3 is CASSKTSTEQYV. The CDR3 bases are TGTGCCAGCAGTAAGACTAGCACGGAGCAGTACGTC.

As concerns this clone: Because the CDR3's place on the DNA is in doubt, the DNA is left out and the CDR3 is given as listed by TCRdb. This sequence joins TRBV6-5 and TRBJ2-3; TRBD2 is the table's D call, not checked against the DNA. The germline gives CDR1 MNHEY, CDR2 SVGAGI. From its first to its last residue, the CDR3 has 15 amino acids. CDR3 sequence reads: CASSSSGGRADTQYF.

The rearrangement links TRBV4-1 to TRBJ1-2; TRBD1 matches at 8 bases. V lost 4 bases and J lost 4; bases outside the gene matches: 5. Germline CDR1 MGHRA, CDR2 YSYEKL. This CDR3 is 14 amino acids long. The CDR3 loop reads CASSPWTGFYGYTF. The CDR3 bases are TGCGCCAGCAGCCCCTGGACAGGGTTCTATGGCTACACCTTC.

J is TRBJ1-2 and V is TRBV19; 8 nucleotides agree with TRBD1. With V trimmed by 5 bases and J by 5 bases, 10 bases remained unmatched. The CDR3 runs to 15 residues. Germline V gene lookup returns CDR1 LNHDA and CDR2 SQIVND (reference sequence). The CDR3, as DNA: TGTGCCAGTAGTGCTGACAGGGGTAGCCAGTATGGCTACACCTTC. Its translation: CASSADRGSQYGYTF.

This clone was recorded once. V is TRBV2 and J is TRBJ2-7, with 8 bases matching TRBD1. Losses at the gene ends were 6 bases for V and 5 bases for J; bases not matched to a gene: 6. Germline V gene sequence: CDR1 SNHLY, CDR2 FYNNEI. The CDR3 is made up of 13 amino acids. CDR3 coding DNA: TGTGCCAGCAGCAGGGGGCAGGTTAACGAGCAGTACGTC. Residues: CASSRGQVNEQYV.

V is TRBV19 and J is TRBJ1-1; 7 nucleotides agree with TRBD1. With 3 bases clipped from V and 0 bases from J, the junction kept 4 bases outside the gene matches. CDR1 and CDR2 (germline): LNHDA, SQIVND (reference sequence). This CDR3 has 15 residues. This CDR3 reads CASSILGGLNTEAFF. CDR3 DNA: TGTGCCAGTAGTATTTTAGGGGGCCTGAACACTGAAGCTTTCTTT.

This clone was counted a single time. The chain combines TRBV5-1 with TRBJ2-1, with no clear D. Germline lookup yields CDR1 SGHRS and CDR2 YFSETQ. Trimming shortened V by 4 bases and J by 1 base, and 24 bases separated the two germline ends. This CDR3 spans 19 amino acids. The CDR3, as DNA: TGCGCCAGCAGCCCGAACAGATCGTTTTTCGGCTCGTCCTACAATGAGCAGTTCTTC. This sequence encodes CASSPNRSFFGSSYNEQFF.

The V call is TRBV11-3, the J call TRBJ1-1; the match to TRBD1 covers 9 bases. V lost 3 bases and J lost 4; bases outside the gene matches: 6. The CDR3 extends over 15 amino acids. Germline values: CDR1 SGHNT, CDR2 YENEEA. The CDR3: CASSFSGTGTTEAFF. CDR3 DNA sequence: TGTGCCAGCAGCTTTAGTGGGACAGGGACCACTGAAGCTTTCTTT.

This rearrangement joins TRBV28 to TRBJ2-7; 7 bases align to TRBD2. This CDR3 contains 12 residues. CDR1 is MDHEN and CDR2 is SYDVKM in the germline V gene. J gave up 5 bases and V 6 bases, and 4 bases lay outside the gene matches. The CDR3 sequence: CASRGGGHEQYF. CDR3 in DNA: TGTGCCAGCAGGGGGGGAGGGCACGAGCAGTACTTC.

On this clone itself: One end of the junction varies from germline; a read error may be responsible. The chain is built from TRBV7-2 and TRBJ1-1; 8 bases are shared with TRBD1. This CDR3 comprises 14 residues. The germline CDR1 and CDR2 sequences are SGHTA and FQGNSA. The CDR3 sequence is CASSHPGQGRVPRF. In DNA, the CDR3 is TGTGCCAGCAGCCACCCAGGACAGGGTAGGGTTCCGAGATTT.

The V and J genes are TRBV7-9 and TRBJ1-6; TRBD1 matches 10 bases. The CDR3 contains 15 residues. V lost 5 bases, J lost 7 bases, and 5 bases stayed unmatched. CDR1 SEHNR and CDR2 FQNEAQ come from the germline V gene (reference sequence). The chain's CDR3 is CASSRGQGQNSPLHF. The DNA of the CDR3 is TGTGCCAGCAGCAGGGGACAGGGGCAAAATTCACCCCTCCACTTT.

The genes are TRBV5-8 and TRBJ2-7; TRBD1 agrees at 11 bases. The CDR3 length is 15 residues. From germline, CDR1 is SGHTS and CDR2 YDEGEE. The V segment lost 4 bases and the J segment 5 bases; nucleotides outside the gene matches: 8. CDR3 sequence: CASSRWTGGVHEQYV. Here the CDR3 DNA reads TGTGCCAGCAGCCGCTGGACAGGGGGCGTACACGAGCAGTACGTC.

The chain joins TRBV18 to TRBJ1-6; D may be TRBD1 (6 bases). Trimming took 6 bases from V and 7 from J, leaving 16 bases between them. This CDR3 is 15 amino acids long. Germline V gives CDR1 KGHSH, CDR2 LQKENI. The DNA of the CDR3 is TGTGCCAGCTCGCCTCCGGGACAAACAAATTCACCCCTCCACTTT. It codes for CASSPPGQTNSPLHF.

The chain uses TRBV11-2 and TRBJ2-1, with D possibly being TRBD1 (5 bases). Germline values: CDR1 SGHAT, CDR2 FQNNGV. Trimming removed 7 bases from V and 9 bases from J, with 16 bases in between. The CDR3 is 13 residues long. CDR3: CASTPGHPSEQFF. DNA for the CDR3: TGTGCCAGCACCCCAGGACACCCTAGTGAGCAGTTCTTC.

This clone was picked up one time. The chain employs TRBV24-1 and TRBJ1-1, with D unclear. Germline assignment: CDR1 KGHDR and CDR2 SFDVKD. The CDR3 totals 11 residues. V lost 5 bases and J 4 bases, leaving 4 bases between the germline ends. The CDR3 nucleotides are TGTGCCACCAGTGGAGTCACTGAAGCTTTCTTT. Protein sequence: CATSGVTEAFF.

This clone occurred a few times. The genes are TRBV2 and TRBJ1-1; 11 bases are a match to TRBD1. CDR3 length: 14 residues. Germline values: CDR1 SNHLY, CDR2 FYNNEI. The V gene end was trimmed by 6 bases and the J gene end by 4 bases; junction bases not matched to a gene: 4. The CDR3 loop is CASRGTGGSTEAFF. The CDR3 region has the DNA TGTGCCAGCAGGGGGACAGGGGGTAGCACTGAAGCTTTCTTT.

The V gene is TRBV7-9, the J gene TRBJ2-5; 7 nucleotides agree with TRBD2. CDR3 length: 14 residues. The germline CDR1 and CDR2 sequences are SEHNR and FQNEAQ (reference sequence). The V gene end was trimmed by 2 bases and the J gene end by 5 bases; junction bases not matched to a gene: 5. In DNA, the CDR3 is TGTGCCAGCAGCTTAAAAGCGGGATCTGAGACCCAGTACTTC. Amino acid sequence: CASSLKAGSETQYF.

V and J are TRBV6-2 or TRBV6-3 and TRBJ1-1; weak D call: TRBD1 (6 bases). V lost 4 bases to trimming and J lost 7 bases, with 13 bases between them. CDR3 size: 13 residues. Germline V lookup: CDR1 MNHEY, CDR2 SVGEGT. CDR3 nucleotide sequence: TGTGCCAGCAGTTCCTCCGGGACAAGTGAAGCTTTCTTT. Residues: CASSSSGTSEAFF.

The chain uses TRBV10-2 and TRBJ2-7; unclear D gene. This CDR3 spans 12 amino acids. Germline V gene sequence: CDR1 WSHSY, CDR2 SAAADI. V gave up 3 bases and J gave up 2 bases, with 5 bases separating them. CDR3 region: CASSDFPYEQYV. CDR3 nucleotide sequence: TGCGCCAGCAGTGACTTCCCCTACGAGCAGTACGTC.

Only a few counts were recorded for this clone. This chain uses TRBV3-1 (or the pseudogene TRBV3-2) with TRBJ1-2; D remains unclear. Trimming took 0 bases from V and 7 from J, leaving 9 bases between them. This CDR3 has 13 amino acids. Germline-derived CDR1 and CDR2 are LGHDT and YNNKEL (reference sequence). In DNA, the CDR3 is TGTGCCAGCAGCCAAGATTTCGGGAGTGGCTACACCTTC. This codes for CASSQDFGSGYTF.

A single count supports this clone. This chain links TRBV7-9 with TRBJ1-5, with 10 nucleotides matching TRBD1. Germline-derived CDR1 and CDR2 are SEHNR and FQNEAQ (reference sequence). The CDR3 extends over 16 amino acids. Losses at the gene ends were 1 base for V and 5 bases for J; bases not matched to a gene: 5. The CDR3 loop is CASSLGLGTGDQPQHF. In DNA, the CDR3 is TGTGCCAGCAGCTTAGGCCTTGGGACAGGGGATCAGCCCCAGCATTTT.

The chain is built from TRBV9 and TRBJ2-1; D may be TRBD2 (5 bases). The CDR3 is made up of 18 amino acids. Between the trimmed V and J ends, which lost 0 bases and 1 base, there was a span of 17 bases. Per germline, CDR1 SGDLS and CDR2 YYNGEE. CDR3 loop: CASSVEVLVGVSYNEQFF. The CDR3, as DNA: TGTGCCAGCAGCGTAGAAGTCCTTGTGGGAGTATCCTACAATGAGCAGTTCTTC.

The chain links TRBV4-3 to TRBJ2-6, with 11 nucleotides matching TRBD2. The CDR3 contains 19 residues. V lost 4 bases, J lost 0 bases, and 8 bases stayed unmatched. Per germline, CDR1 LGHNA and CDR2 YSLEER. The CDR3 sequence is CASSLDPTSGDSGANVLTF. CDR3 coding DNA: TGCGCCAGCAGCCTCGACCCGACTAGCGGGGACTCTGGGGCCAACGTCCTGACTTTC.

This chain joins TRBV27 and TRBJ1-6, with D tentatively TRBD1 (5 bases). The V and J ends lost 7 bases and 8 bases respectively, with 18 bases between them. This CDR3 region has 15 residues. In germline, CDR1 is MNHEY, CDR2 SMNVEV (reference sequence). The CDR3 loop is CASTQGAGGHSPLHF. The CDR3 coding sequence is TGTGCCAGCACCCAAGGGGCCGGGGGACATTCACCCCTCCACTTT.

J is TRBJ2-1 and V is TRBV11-2, with TRBD2 matching 10 bases. The CDR3 spans 15 residues. CDR1 is SGHAT and CDR2 is FQNNGV in the germline V gene. After removal of 3 bases from V and 9 bases from J, the junction contained 8 bases not matched to a gene. Written as DNA, the CDR3 is TGTGCCAGCAGCTTCCCAGCGGGAGGGGGAACTGAGCAGTTCTTC. It is translated as CASSFPAGGGTEQFF.